This TCR beta chain was identified during a study of blood T cell repertoires in COVID-19. Study information: Italy, Spain and the United States were the sources of the convalescent and acute COVID-19 samples. The cDNA or gDNA used as material had been derived from T cells, B-cell-depleted T cells, or PBMCs.

In the original analysis: Researchers report that nucleated cell counts were estimated from reference gene primer amplification. Libraries were prepared by immunoSEQ multiplex PCR; TCRdb keeps only in-frame clonotypes and omits some of them. V, J and clone size reflect that table, while D and trimming were determined from the DNA. Among roughly 100,000 clones listed, 71% were seen once. Germline trimming cut 9 bases from V and 5 bases from J; bases unmatched to any gene: 6. Per germline, CDR1 LNHDA and CDR2 SQIVND (reference sequence). The CDR3 consists of 13 residues. The sequence was collected from a human donor with acute or convalescent COVID-19. The donor label of this sample is uncertain. The specimen sequenced was peripheral blood. V is TRBV19 and J is TRBJ1-4; TRBD1 matches 7 bases. The DNA for the CDR3 is TGTGCCAGCAGGGGGAATAGGAATGAAAAACTGTTTTTT. It yields the protein CASRGNRNEKLFF.